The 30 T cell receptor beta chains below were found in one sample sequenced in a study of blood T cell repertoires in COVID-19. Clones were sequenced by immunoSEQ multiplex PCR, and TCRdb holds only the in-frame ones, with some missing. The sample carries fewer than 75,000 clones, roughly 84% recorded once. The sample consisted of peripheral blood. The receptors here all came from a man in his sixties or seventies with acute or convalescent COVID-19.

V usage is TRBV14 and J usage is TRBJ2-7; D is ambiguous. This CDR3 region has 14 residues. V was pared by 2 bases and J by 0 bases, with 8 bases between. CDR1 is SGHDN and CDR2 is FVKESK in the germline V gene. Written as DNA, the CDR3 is TGTGCCAGCAGCCAAATCGGTACCTCCTACGAGCAGTACTTC. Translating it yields CASSQIGTSYEQYF. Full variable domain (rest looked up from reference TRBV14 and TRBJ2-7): EAGVTQFPSHSVIEKGQTVTLRCDPISGHDNLYWYRRVMGKEIKFLLHFVKESKQDESGMPNNRFLAERTGGTYSTLKVQPAELEDSGVYFCASSQIGTSYEQYFGPGTRLTVT.

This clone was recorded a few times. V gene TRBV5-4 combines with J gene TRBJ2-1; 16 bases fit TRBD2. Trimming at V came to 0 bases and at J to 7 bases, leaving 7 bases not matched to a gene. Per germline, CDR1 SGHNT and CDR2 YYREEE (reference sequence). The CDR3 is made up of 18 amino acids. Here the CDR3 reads CASSLVGTSGGARNEQFF. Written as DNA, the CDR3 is TGTGCCAGCAGCTTGGTTGGGACTAGCGGGGGGGCCAGGAATGAGCAGTTCTTC.

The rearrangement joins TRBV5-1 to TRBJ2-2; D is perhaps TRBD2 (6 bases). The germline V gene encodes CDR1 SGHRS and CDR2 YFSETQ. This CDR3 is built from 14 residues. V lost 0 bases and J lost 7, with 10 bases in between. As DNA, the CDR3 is TGCGCCAGCAGCTTGGAGGGACTTGGCGGGGAGCTGTTTTTT. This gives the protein CASSLEGLGGELFF.

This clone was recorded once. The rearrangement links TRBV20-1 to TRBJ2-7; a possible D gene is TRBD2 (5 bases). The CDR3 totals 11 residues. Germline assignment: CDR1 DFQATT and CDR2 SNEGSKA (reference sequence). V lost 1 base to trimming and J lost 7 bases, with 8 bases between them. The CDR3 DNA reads TGCAGTGCTAGAGGGACTTCTGAGCAGTACTTC. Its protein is CSARGTSEQYF.

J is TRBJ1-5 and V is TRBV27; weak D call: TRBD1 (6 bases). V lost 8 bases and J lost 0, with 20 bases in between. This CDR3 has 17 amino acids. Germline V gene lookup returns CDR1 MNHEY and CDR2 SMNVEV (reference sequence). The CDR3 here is CASSSTGYANSNQPQHF. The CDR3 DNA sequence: TGTGCCAGCTCATCGACAGGCTATGCCAATAGCAATCAGCCCCAGCATTTT.

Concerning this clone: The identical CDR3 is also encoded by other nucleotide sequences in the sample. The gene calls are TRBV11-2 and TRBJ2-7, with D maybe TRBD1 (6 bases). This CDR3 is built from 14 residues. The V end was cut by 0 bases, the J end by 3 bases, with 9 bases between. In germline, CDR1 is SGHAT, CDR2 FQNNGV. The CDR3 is CASSLETGHYEQYF. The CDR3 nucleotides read TGTGCCAGCAGCTTAGAAACAGGGCACTACGAGCAGTACTTC.

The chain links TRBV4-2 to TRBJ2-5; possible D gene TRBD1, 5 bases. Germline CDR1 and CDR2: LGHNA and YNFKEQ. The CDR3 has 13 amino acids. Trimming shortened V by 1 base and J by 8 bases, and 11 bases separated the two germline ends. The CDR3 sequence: CASSQGNQGTQYF. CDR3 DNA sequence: TGTGCCAGCAGCCAAGGAAATCAGGGCACCCAGTACTTC.

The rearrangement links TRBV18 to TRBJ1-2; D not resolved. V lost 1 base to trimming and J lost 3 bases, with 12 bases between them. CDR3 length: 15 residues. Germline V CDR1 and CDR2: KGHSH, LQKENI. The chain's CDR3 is CASSPRPGPDYGYTF. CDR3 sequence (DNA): TGTGCCAGCTCACCACGCCCAGGTCCGGACTATGGCTACACCTTC.

The chain's CDR3 is CASSPGQGAGEAFF. The CDR3 bases are TGTGCCAGCAGCCCCGGACAGGGGGCCGGTGAAGCTTTCTTT. This sequence joins TRBV3-1 (or the pseudogene TRBV3-2) and TRBJ1-1; 11 bases agree with TRBD1. Germline loops: CDR1 LGHDT, CDR2 YNNKEL (reference sequence). After removal of 4 bases from V and 7 bases from J, the junction contained 5 bases not matched to a gene. CDR3 length equals 14 residues.

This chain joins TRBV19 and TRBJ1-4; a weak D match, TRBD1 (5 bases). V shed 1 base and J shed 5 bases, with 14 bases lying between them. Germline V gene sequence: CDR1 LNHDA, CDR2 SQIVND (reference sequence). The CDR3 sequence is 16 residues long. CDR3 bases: TGTGCCAGTAGTATAGGGCGCCAGGGCCCGAATGAAAAACTGTTTTTT. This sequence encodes CASSIGRQGPNEKLFF.

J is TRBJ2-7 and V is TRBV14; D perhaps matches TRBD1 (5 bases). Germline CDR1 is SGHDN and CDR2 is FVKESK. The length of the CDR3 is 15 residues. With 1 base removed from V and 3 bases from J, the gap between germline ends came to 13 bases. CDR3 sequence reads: CASSQGGAKVYEQYF. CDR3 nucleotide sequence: TGTGCCAGCAGCCAAGGTGGGGCGAAGGTCTACGAGCAGTACTTC.

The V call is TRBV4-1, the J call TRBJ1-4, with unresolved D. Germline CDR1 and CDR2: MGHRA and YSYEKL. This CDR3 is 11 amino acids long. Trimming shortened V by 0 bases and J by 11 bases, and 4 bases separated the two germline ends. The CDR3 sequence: CASSQERKLFF. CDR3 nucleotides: TGCGCCAGCAGCCAAGAGCGGAAACTGTTTTTT.

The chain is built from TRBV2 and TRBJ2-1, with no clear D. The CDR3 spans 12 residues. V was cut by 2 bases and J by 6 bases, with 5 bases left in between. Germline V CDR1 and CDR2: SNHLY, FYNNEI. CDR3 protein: CASSEILNEQFF. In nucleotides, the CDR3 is TGTGCCAGCAGTGAAATCCTCAATGAGCAGTTCTTC.

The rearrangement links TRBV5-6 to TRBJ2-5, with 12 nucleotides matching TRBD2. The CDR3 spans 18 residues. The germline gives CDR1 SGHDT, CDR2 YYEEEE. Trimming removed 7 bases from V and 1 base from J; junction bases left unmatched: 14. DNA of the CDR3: TGTGCCAGCGGCCCTCTAGCGGGGGGGCCGGACCGCCAAGAGACCCAGTACTTC. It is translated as CASGPLAGGPDRQETQYF.

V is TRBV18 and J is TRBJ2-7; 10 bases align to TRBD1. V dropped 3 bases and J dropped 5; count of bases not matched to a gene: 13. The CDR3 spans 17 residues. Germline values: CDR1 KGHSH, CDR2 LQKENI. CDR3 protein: CASSPLLVGQGDHEQYF. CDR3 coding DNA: TGTGCCAGCTCACCCCTTCTAGTCGGACAGGGGGACCACGAGCAGTACTTC.

The CDR3 nucleotides read TGTGCCAGCAGCCCCACAGGGGTGTACGAGCAGTACTTC. Translation gives CASSPTGVYEQYF. The chain couples TRBV7-7 to TRBJ2-7; 7 bases map to TRBD1. The ends lost 5 bases at V and 4 bases at J; junction bases unmatched: 5. In germline, CDR1 is SSHAT, CDR2 FNYEAQ (reference sequence). This CDR3 region has 13 residues.

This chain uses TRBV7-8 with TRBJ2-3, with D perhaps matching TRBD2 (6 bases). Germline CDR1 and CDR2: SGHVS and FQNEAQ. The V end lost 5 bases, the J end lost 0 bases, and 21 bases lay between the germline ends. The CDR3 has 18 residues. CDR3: CASSLRDLIMASTDTQYF. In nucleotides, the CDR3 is TGTGCCAGCAGCCTGCGGGACTTAATTATGGCTAGCACAGATACGCAGTATTTT.

CDR3 residues: CASSPLPLAGQETQYF. The CDR3 DNA follows: TGTGCCAGCTCACCCCTCCCCCTAGCGGGGCAAGAGACCCAGTACTTC. This chain joins TRBV18 and TRBJ2-5, with 9 positions matching TRBD2. Trimming took 3 bases from V and 2 from J; bases not matched to a gene: 7. Germline V gene sequence: CDR1 KGHSH, CDR2 LQKENI. The CDR3 length is 16 residues. Together with reference TRBV18 and TRBJ2-5, the CDR3 gives the full variable domain: NAGVMQNPRHLVRRRGQEARLRCSPMKGHSHVYWYRQLPEEGLKFMVYLQKENIIDESGMPKERFSAEFPKEGPSILRIQQVVRGDSAAYFCASSPLPLAGQETQYFGPGTRLLVL.

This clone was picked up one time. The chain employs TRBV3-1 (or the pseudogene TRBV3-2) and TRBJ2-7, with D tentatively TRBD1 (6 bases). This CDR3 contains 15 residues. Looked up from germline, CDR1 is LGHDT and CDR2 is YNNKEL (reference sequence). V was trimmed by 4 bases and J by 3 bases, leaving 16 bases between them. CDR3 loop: CASSPRQDSFYEQYF. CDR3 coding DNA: TGTGCCAGCAGCCCCCGGCAGGACAGCTTCTACGAGCAGTACTTC.

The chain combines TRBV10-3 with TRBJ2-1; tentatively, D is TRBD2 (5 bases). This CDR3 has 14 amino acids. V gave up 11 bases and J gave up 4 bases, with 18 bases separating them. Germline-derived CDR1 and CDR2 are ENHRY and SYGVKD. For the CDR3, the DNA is TGTGCCGTCAAATACAGTAGCGTGTACAATGAGCAGTTCTTC. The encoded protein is CAVKYSSVYNEQFF.

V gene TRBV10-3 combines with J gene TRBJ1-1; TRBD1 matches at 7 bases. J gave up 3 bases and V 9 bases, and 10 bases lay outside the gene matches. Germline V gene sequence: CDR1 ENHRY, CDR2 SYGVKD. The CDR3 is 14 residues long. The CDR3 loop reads CAIAKGATDTEAFF. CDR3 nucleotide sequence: TGTGCCATAGCTAAGGGGGCGACGGACACTGAAGCTTTCTTT.

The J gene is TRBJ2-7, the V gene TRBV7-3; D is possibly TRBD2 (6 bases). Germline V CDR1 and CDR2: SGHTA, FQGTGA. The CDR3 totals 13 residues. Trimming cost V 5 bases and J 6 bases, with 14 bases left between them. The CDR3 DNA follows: TGTGCCAGCAGCCAAGCATGGGGAGGCGAGCAGTACTTC. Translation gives CASSQAWGGEQYF.

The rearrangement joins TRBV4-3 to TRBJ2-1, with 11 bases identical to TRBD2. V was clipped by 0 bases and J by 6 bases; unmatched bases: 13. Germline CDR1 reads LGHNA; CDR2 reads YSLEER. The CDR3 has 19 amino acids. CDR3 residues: CASSQDPLVTSGALNEQFF. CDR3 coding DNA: TGCGCCAGCAGCCAAGATCCCCTCGTGACTAGCGGGGCACTCAATGAGCAGTTCTTC.

The CDR3 protein is CASSTPDRRAFEAFF. CDR3 sequence (DNA): TGTGCCAGCAGTACCCCGGACAGGCGAGCTTTCGAAGCTTTCTTT. The chain links TRBV6-2 or TRBV6-3 to TRBJ1-1, with TRBD1 matching over 7 bases. The CDR3 length is 15 residues. CDR1 and CDR2 (germline): MNHEY, SVGEGT. J gave up 8 bases and V 5 bases, and 14 bases lay outside the gene matches.

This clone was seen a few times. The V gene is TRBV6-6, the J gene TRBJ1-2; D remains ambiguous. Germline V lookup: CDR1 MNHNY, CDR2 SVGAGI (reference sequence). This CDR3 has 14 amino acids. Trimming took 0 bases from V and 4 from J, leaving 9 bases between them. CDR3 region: CASSYSREGYGYTF. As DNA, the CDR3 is TGTGCCAGCAGTTACTCACGGGAGGGCTATGGCTACACCTTC.

In nucleotides, the CDR3 is TGTGCCAGCAGTCCCAATCCAGGGGGGATAGGAAATTCACCCCTCCACTTT. Translated, it gives CASSPNPGGIGNSPLHF. The genes are TRBV6-6 and TRBJ1-6, with 7 bases that match TRBD1. The CDR3 loop spans 17 amino acids. Germline CDR1 is MNHNY and CDR2 is SVGAGI (reference sequence). J gave up 7 bases and V 5 bases, and 14 bases lay outside the gene matches.

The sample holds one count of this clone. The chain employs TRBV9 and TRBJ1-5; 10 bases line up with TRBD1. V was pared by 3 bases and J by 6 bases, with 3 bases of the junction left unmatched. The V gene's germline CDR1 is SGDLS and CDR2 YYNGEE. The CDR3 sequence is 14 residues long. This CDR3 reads CASSAGQGGQPQHF. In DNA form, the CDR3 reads TGTGCCAGCAGCGCAGGACAGGGGGGTCAGCCCCAGCATTTT.

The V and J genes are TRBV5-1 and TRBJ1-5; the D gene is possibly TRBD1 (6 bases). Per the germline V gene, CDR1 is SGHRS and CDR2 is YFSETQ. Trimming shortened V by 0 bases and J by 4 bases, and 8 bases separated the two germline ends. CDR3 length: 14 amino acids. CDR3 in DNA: TGCGCCAGCAGCTTGGAAGGGGGTAATCAGCCCCAGCATTTT. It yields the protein CASSLEGGNQPQHF.

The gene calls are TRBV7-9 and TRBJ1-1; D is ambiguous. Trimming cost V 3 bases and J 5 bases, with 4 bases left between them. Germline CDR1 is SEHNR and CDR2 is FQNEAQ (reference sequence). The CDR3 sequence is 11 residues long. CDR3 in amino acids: CASSFSTEAFF. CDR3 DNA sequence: TGTGCCAGCAGCTTCTCGACTGAAGCTTTCTTT.

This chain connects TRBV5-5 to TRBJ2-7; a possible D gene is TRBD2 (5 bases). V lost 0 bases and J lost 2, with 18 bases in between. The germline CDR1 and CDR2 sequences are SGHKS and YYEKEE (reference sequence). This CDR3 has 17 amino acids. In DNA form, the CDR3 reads TGTGCCAGCAGCTTGGCACGGTACCCCTCGGGGACCTACGAGCAGTACTTC. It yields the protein CASSLARYPSGTYEQYF.